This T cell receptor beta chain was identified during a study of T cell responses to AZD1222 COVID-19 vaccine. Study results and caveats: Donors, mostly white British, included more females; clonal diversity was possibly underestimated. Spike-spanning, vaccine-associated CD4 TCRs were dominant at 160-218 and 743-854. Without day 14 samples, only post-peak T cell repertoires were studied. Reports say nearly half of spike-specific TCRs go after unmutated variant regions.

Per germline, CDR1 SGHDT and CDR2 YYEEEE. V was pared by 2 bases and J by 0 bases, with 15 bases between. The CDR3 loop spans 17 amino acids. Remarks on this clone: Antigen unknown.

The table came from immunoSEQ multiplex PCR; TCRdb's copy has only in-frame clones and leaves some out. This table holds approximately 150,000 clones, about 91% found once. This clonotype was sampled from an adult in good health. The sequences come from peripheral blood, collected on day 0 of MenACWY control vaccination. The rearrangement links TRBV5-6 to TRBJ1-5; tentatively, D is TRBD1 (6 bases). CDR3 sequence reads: CASSFTGQFISNQPQHF. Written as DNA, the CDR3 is TGTGCCAGCAGCTTCACCGGACAGTTTATTAGCAATCAGCCCCAGCATTTT.